The entry below describes one TCR beta chain. TCR beta CDR3 regions were amplified from RNA transcripts. During a first-round RT-PCR of the TCR CDR3, the HTBI primer set was used. TCRdb reprocessed the multiplex PCR reads via MiXCR and lists one record per CDR3 protein. The sample consists of 450,000 to 500,000 distinct CDR3 sequences, approximately 23% of them appearing once. The data are from a study of T cells in Graves' hyperthyroidism and ophthalmopathy. This CDR3 spans 17 amino acids. Per the germline V gene, CDR1 is ENHRY and CDR2 is SYGVKD. The V segment lost 0 bases and the J segment 4 bases; nucleotides outside the gene matches: 7.

This receptor was obtained from a woman in her 70s with Graves' ophthalmopathy. Input material: blood. The genes are TRBV10-3 and TRBJ1-4; 8 bases match TRBD1. CDR3 amino acids: CAISESGQGAGNEKLFF. Here the CDR3 DNA reads TGTGCCATCAGTGAGTCTGGCCAGGGGGCCGGTAATGAAAAACTGTTTTTT.